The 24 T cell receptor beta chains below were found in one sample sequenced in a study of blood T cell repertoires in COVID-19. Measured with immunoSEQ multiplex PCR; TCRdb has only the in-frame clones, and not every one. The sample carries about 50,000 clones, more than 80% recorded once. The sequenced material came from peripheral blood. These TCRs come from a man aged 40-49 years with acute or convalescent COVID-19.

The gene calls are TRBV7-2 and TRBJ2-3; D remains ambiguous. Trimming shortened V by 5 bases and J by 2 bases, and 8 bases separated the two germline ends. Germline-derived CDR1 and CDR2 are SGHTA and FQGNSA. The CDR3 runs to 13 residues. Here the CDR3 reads CASSLKYTDTQYF. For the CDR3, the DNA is TGTGCCAGCAGCCTAAAATACACAGATACGCAGTATTTT.

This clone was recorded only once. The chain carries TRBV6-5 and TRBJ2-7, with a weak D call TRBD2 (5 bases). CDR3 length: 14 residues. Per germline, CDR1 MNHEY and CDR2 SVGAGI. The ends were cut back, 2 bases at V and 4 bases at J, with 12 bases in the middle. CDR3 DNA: TGTGCCAGCAGTTACCCGCATTGGAGGTACGAGCAGTACGTC. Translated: CASSYPHWRYEQYV.

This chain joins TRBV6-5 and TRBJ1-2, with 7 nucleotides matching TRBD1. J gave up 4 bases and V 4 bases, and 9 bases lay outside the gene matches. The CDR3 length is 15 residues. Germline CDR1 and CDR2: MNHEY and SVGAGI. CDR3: CASSLIGQARYGYTF. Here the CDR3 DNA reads TGTGCCAGCAGTTTGATTGGACAGGCCCGCTATGGCTACACCTTC.

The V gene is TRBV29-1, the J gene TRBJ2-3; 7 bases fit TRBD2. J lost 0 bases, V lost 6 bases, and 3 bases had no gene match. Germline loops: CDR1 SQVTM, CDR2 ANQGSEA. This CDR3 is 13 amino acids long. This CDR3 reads CSVTAGSTDTQYF. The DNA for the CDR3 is TGCAGCGTCACAGCGGGGAGCACAGATACGCAGTATTTT.

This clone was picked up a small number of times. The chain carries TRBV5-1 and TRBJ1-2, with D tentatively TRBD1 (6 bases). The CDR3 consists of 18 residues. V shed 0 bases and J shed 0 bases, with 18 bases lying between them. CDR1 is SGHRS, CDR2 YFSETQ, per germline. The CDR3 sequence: CASSLGTAESITNYGYTF. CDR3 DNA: TGCGCCAGCAGCTTGGGGACAGCAGAATCGATCACTAACTATGGCTACACCTTC. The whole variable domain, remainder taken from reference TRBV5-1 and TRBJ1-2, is KAGVTQTPRYLIKTRGQQVTLSCSPISGHRSVSWYQQTPGQGLQFLFEYFSETQRNKGNFPGRFSGRQFSNSRSEMNVSTLELGDSALYLCASSLGTAESITNYGYTFGSGTRLTVV.

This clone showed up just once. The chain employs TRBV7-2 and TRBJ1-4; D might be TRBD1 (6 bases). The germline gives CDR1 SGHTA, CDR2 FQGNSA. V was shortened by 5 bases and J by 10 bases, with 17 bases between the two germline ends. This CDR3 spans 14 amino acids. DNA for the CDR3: TGTGCCAGCAGCCGGACAGAGATGGGTGGAAAACTGTTTTTT. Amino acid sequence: CASSRTEMGGKLFF.

CDR3 sequence (DNA): TGTGCCAGCTCAGACAGGGGGCGAGCTACGCAGTATTTT. Its translation: CASSDRGRATQYF. The V and J genes are TRBV18 and TRBJ2-3, with 10 bases that match TRBD1. The CDR3 sequence is 13 residues long. The germline V gene has CDR1 KGHSH and CDR2 LQKENI. J gave up 8 bases and V 5 bases, and 4 bases lay outside the gene matches.

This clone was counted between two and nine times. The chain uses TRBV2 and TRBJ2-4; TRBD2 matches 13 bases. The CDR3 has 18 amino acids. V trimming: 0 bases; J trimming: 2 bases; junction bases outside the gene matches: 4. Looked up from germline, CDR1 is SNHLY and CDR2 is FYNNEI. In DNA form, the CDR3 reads TGTGCCAGCAGTGAAGCGCGACTAGCGGGGGGTACCAAAAACATTCAGTACTTC. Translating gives CASSEARLAGGTKNIQYF.

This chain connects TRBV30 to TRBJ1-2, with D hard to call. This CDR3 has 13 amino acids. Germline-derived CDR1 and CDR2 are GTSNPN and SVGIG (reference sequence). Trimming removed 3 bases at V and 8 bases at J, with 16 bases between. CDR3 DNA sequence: TGTGCCTGGAGGGAGGCCCCCACCGGGGGCTACACCTTC. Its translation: CAWREAPTGGYTF.

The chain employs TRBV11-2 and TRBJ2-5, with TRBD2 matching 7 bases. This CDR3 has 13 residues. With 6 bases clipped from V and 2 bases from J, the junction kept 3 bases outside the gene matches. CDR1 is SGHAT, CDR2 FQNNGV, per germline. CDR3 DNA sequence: TGTGCCAGCAGTTTGGGACTACAAGAGACCCAGTACTTC. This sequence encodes CASSLGLQETQYF.

The CDR3 sequence: CASSSLAGGSYNEQFF. CDR3 DNA: TGCGCCAGCAGCTCACTAGCGGGAGGGTCCTACAATGAGCAGTTCTTC. The J gene is TRBJ2-1, the V gene TRBV10-1; 13 nucleotides match TRBD2. With 6 bases clipped from V and 1 base from J, the junction kept 3 bases outside the gene matches. The CDR3 length is 16 residues. CDR1 and CDR2 (germline): WNHNN, SYGVQD (reference sequence).

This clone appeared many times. In nucleotides, the CDR3 is TGTGCCAGCAGTCGACAGGGAGGAACAACTAATGAAAAACTGTTTTTT. Its translation is CASSRQGGTTNEKLFF. The V and J genes are TRBV2 and TRBJ1-4; 7 bases line up with TRBD1. This CDR3 is built from 16 residues. CDR1 is SNHLY and CDR2 is FYNNEI in the germline V gene. The trim removed 5 bases at V and 0 bases at J, leaving 6 bases unmatched.

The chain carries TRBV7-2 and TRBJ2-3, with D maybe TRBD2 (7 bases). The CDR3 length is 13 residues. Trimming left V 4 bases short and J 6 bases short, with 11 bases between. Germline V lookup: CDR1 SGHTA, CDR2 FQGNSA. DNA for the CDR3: TGTGCCAGCAGCTGGAGGGGGGGTGATACGCAGTATTTT. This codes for CASSWRGGDTQYF.

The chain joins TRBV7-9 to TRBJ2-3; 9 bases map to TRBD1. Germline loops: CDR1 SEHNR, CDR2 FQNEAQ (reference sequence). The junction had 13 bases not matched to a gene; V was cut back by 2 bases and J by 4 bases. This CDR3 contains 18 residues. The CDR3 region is CASSLRPLGQGFSDTQYF. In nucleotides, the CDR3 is TGTGCCAGCAGCTTAAGGCCACTGGGACAGGGTTTTTCAGATACGCAGTATTTT.

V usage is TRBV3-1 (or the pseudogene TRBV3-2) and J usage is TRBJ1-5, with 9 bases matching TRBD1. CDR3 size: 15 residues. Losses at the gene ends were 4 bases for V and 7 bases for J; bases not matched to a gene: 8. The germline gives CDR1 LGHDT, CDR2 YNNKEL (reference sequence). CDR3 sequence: CASSRGTGFGQPQHF. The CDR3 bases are TGTGCCAGCAGCCGCGGGACAGGGTTCGGGCAGCCCCAGCATTTT.

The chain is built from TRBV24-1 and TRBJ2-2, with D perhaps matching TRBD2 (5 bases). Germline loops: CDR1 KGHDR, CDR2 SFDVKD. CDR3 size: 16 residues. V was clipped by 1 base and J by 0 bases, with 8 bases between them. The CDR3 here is CATSDFGGPNTGELFF. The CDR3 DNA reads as TGTGCCACCAGTGATTTCGGCGGGCCGAACACCGGGGAGCTGTTTTTT.

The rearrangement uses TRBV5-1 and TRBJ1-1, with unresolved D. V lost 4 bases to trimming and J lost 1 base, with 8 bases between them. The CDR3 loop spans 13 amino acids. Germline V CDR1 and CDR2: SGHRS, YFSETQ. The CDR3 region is CASSPPSNTEAFF. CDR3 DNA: TGCGCCAGCAGCCCCCCGTCGAACACTGAAGCTTTCTTT.

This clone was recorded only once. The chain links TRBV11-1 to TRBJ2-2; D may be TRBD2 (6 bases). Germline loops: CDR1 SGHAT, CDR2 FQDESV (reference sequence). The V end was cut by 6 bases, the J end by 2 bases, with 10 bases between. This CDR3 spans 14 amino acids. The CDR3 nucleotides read TGTGCCAGCAGTTTGGACTACAACACCGGGGAGCTGTTTTTT. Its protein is CASSLDYNTGELFF.

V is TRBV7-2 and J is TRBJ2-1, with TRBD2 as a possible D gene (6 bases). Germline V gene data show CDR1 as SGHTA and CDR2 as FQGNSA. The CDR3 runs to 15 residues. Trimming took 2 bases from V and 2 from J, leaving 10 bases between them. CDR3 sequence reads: CASSLTPGAYNEQFF. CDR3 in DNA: TGTGCCAGCAGCTTAACGCCGGGGGCCTACAATGAGCAGTTCTTC. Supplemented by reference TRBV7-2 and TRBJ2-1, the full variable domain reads GAGVSQSPSNKVTEKGKDVELRCDPISGHTALYWYRQSLGQGLEFLIYFQGNSAPDKSGLPSDRFSAERTGGSVSTLTIQRTQQEDSAVYLCASSLTPGAYNEQFFGPGTRLTVL.

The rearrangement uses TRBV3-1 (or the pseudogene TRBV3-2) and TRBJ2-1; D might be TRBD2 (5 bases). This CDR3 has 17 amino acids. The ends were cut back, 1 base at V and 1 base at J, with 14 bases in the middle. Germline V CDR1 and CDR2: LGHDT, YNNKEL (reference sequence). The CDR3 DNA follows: TGTGCCAGCAGCCAAGTCCGCCTAGCTTCGTCCTACAATGAGCAGTTCTTC. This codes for CASSQVRLASSYNEQFF.

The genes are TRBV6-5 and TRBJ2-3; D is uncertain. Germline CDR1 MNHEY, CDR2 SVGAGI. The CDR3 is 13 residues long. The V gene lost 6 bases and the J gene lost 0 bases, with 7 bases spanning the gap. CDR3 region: CASRAISTDTQYF. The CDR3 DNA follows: TGTGCCAGCAGGGCAATTAGCACAGATACGCAGTATTTT.

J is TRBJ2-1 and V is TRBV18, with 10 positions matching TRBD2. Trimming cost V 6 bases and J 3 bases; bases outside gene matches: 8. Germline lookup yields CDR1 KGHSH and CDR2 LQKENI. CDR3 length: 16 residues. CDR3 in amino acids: CASSSSGGANYNEQFF. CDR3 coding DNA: TGTGCCAGCTCGTCGAGCGGGGGGGCTAACTACAATGAGCAGTTCTTC.

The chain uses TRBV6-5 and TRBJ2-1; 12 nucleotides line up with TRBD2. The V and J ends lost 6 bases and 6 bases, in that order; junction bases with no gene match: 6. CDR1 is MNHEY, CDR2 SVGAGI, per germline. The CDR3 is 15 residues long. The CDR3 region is CASSTQGLAGNEQFF. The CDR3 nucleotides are TGTGCCAGCAGCACCCAGGGACTAGCGGGCAATGAGCAGTTCTTC.

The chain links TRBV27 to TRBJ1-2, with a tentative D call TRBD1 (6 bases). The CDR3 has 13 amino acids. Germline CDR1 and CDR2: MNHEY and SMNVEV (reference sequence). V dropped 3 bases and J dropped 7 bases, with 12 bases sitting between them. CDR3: CASSFKGGSGYTF. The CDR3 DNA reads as TGTGCCAGCAGTTTTAAGGGGGGGTCTGGCTACACCTTC.